This T cell receptor beta chain comes out of a study of blood T cell repertoires in COVID-19. Study-level background: The study drew acute and convalescent COVID-19 samples from the United States, Italy and Spain. In each case, the material was cDNA or gDNA derived from T cells, B-cell-depleted T cells, or PBMCs.

Authors' processing steps: Amplification with reference gene primers provided the estimates of nucleated cell counts. TCRdb keeps only in-frame clones here, not all; method: immunoSEQ multiplex PCR. V, J and clone size are those of that table, while D and trimming were read from the DNA. The sample includes some 78,000 clones, less than 95% of them seen just once. V was shortened by 0 bases and J by 1 base, with 6 bases between the two germline ends. Germline CDR1 MNHEY, CDR2 SVGAGI. The CDR3 extends over 14 amino acids. This sequence joins TRBV6-5 and TRBJ2-5; a possible D gene is TRBD2 (5 bases). The specimen sequenced was peripheral blood. The receptor comes from a woman aged 50 to 60 in a cohort sampled during active COVID-19. In DNA, the CDR3 is TGTGCCAGCAGTTACTCGCGGGCCCAAGAGACCCAGTACTTC. This sequence encodes CASSYSRAQETQYF.